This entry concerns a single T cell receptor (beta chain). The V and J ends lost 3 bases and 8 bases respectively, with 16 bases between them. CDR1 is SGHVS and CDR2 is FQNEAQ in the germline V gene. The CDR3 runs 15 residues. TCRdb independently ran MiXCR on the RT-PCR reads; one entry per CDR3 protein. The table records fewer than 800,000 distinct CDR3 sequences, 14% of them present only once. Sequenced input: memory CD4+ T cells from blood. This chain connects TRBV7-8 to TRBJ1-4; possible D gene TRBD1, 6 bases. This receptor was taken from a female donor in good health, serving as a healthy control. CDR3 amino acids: CASSFQGGSGEKLFF. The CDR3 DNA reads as TGTGCCAGCAGCTTTCAAGGGGGGAGTGGGGAAAAACTGTTTTTT.